Presented here are 28 T cell receptor beta chains from one specimen sequenced in a study of blood T cells in healthy people across ages. For the second PCR, which ran for about 6 to 11 cycles, a sample-barcoded 5' primer and a J-beta primer mix were used. From the 5' RACE reads, TCRdb called clonotypes with MiXCR, one entry per CDR3 protein. The sample holds 2 million or so distinct CDR3 sequences, 49% seen once. The sequencing input was blood. The receptors derive from a woman aged 40 to 49 in good health.

The V and J genes are TRBV6-5 and TRBJ2-3; possibly TRBD2 for D (6 bases). Germline V gene lookup returns CDR1 MNHEY and CDR2 SVGAGI. The CDR3 covers 15 residues. Deletions cut 2 bases from V and 1 base from J, with 10 bases between. CDR3 bases: TGTGCCAGCAGTTACCGCGGGGATGGCACAGATACGCAGTATTTT. The encoded protein is CASSYRGDGTDTQYF.

This clonotype was seen only a few times. This rearrangement joins TRBV5-1 to TRBJ2-1; 11 bases are shared with TRBD1. Losses at the gene ends were 2 bases for V and 9 bases for J; bases not matched to a gene: 4. The germline CDR1 and CDR2 sequences are SGHRS and YFSETQ. This CDR3 contains 14 residues. The CDR3 here is CASSFGQGAFEQFF. Written as DNA, the CDR3 is TGCGCCAGCAGCTTTGGACAGGGGGCCTTTGAGCAGTTCTTC.

This clonotype was seen only a few times. The V gene is TRBV4-1, the J gene TRBJ2-7; TRBD1 might be the D (6 bases). Germline V gene lookup returns CDR1 MGHRA and CDR2 YSYEKL. The CDR3 extends over 14 amino acids. V shed 4 bases and J shed 5 bases, with 15 bases lying between them. CDR3 amino acids: CASSPQQGRDEQYF. The CDR3 DNA sequence: TGCGCCAGCAGCCCTCAACAGGGTAGGGACGAGCAGTACTTC.

As concerns this clonotype: The junction departs from germline at one end; a sequencing error may be responsible. The CDR3 region has the DNA TGTGTCAGCGGAAGTGTGGGGGCCCAGCAGTTCTTC. The encoded protein is CVSGSVGAQQFF. V is TRBV7-8 and J is TRBJ2-1; TRBD1 might be the D (6 bases). The CDR3 sequence is 12 residues long. Germline V gives CDR1 SGHVS, CDR2 FQNEAQ.

In this sample, this clonotype turned up a few times. Sequence at one end of the junction differs from germline and may be a read error. The chain carries TRBV20-1 and TRBJ2-7; no clear D gene. Per the germline V gene, CDR1 is DFQATT and CDR2 is SNEGSKA (reference sequence). The CDR3 consists of 14 residues. CDR3 DNA: TGCAGTGCTCGAGAGGATAGGAACTCCTACGAGCAGTACTTC. Translation gives CSAREDRNSYEQYF.

The chain links TRBV14 to TRBJ1-1, with 8 bases that match TRBD1. The CDR3 spans 13 residues. Trimming took 4 bases from V and 7 from J; bases not matched to a gene: 5. Germline-derived CDR1 and CDR2 are SGHDN and FVKESK. The CDR3 loop reads CASSPGGAIEAFF. The CDR3 DNA reads TGTGCCAGCAGCCCAGGGGGCGCGATTGAAGCTTTCTTT.

In this sample, this clonotype turned up a few times. The CDR3 sequence is CASSQDHRGVTDTQYF. CDR3 in DNA: TGCGCCAGCAGCCAAGATCACAGGGGAGTGACAGATACGCAGTATTTT. V gene TRBV4-3 combines with J gene TRBJ2-3, with TRBD1 matching over 7 bases. The CDR3 length is 16 residues. With V trimmed by 0 bases and J by 3 bases, 6 bases remained unmatched. Germline V CDR1 and CDR2: LGHNA, YSLEER.

This clonotype was counted between two and nine times. The J gene is TRBJ2-7, the V gene TRBV3-1; 8 bases align to TRBD1. Germline V gives CDR1 LGHDT, CDR2 YNNKEL (reference sequence). V dropped 5 bases and J dropped 6; count of bases not matched to a gene: 12. The length of the CDR3 is 15 residues. In DNA form, the CDR3 reads TGTGCCAGCAGCTCCATGTCGGGACAGGTCGGCGAGCAGTACTTC. This codes for CASSSMSGQVGEQYF.

This clonotype was found many times. This chain links TRBV28 with TRBJ1-4, with 9 positions matching TRBD1. Germline trimming cut 6 bases from V and 7 bases from J; bases unmatched to any gene: 9. Germline V gene sequence: CDR1 MDHEN, CDR2 SYDVKM. The CDR3 has 15 amino acids. For the CDR3, the DNA is TGTGCCAGCAGCTACACAGGGGGCGGTGGTGAAAAACTGTTTTTT. As protein: CASSYTGGGGEKLFF.

This chain joins TRBV6-1 and TRBJ2-1; D may correspond to TRBD1 or TRBD2 (5 bases each). The better agreement between TRBJ2-7 and the DNA end casts doubt on the J call. The CDR3 is made up of 15 amino acids. CDR1 is MNHNS and CDR2 is SASEGT in the germline V gene. The CDR3 is CASNARPGPTCEQYF. The CDR3 nucleotides read TGTGCCAGCAATGCGAGGCCGGGACCTACCTGCGAGCAGTACTTC.

V gene TRBV27 combines with J gene TRBJ2-7; D tentatively fits TRBD1 or TRBD2 (5 bases each). Germline CDR1 is MNHEY and CDR2 is SMNVEV (reference sequence). This CDR3 is built from 16 residues. The ends were cut back, 0 bases at V and 2 bases at J, with 14 bases in the middle. Here the CDR3 reads CASSLSMGVGTYEQYF. The DNA for the CDR3 is TGTGCCAGCAGTTTATCTATGGGGGTAGGGACCTACGAGCAGTACTTC.

The rearrangement uses TRBV20-1 and TRBJ2-7; a possible D gene is TRBD1 (6 bases). The DNA end lines up better with TRBJ2-5; the J call may be wrong. The CDR3 runs 14 residues. Germline assignment: CDR1 DFQATT and CDR2 SNEGSKA (reference sequence). The CDR3 region is CSAKPPGQGETQYF. In nucleotides, the CDR3 is TGCAGTGCTAAACCGCCAGGTCAGGGGGAGACCCAGTACTTC.

This clonotype was seen more than once but under ten times. The chain has TRBV27 and TRBJ2-7, with 8 nucleotides matching TRBD1. Germline CDR1 and CDR2: MNHEY and SMNVEV (reference sequence). Trimming removed 3 bases from V and 6 bases from J; junction bases left unmatched: 4. CDR3 length equals 13 residues. The CDR3 bases are TGTGCCAGCAGTTTGACAGGGGTGGGCGAGCAGTACTTC. This gives the protein CASSLTGVGEQYF.

This chain joins TRBV2 and TRBJ1-2; the D gene is possibly TRBD1 (6 bases). CDR3 length: 12 residues. Germline CDR1 SNHLY, CDR2 FYNNEI. Trimming removed 7 bases from V and 6 bases from J, with 12 bases in between. The CDR3 protein is CASKGGVDGYTF. The CDR3 nucleotides are TGTGCCAGCAAGGGGGGGGTCGATGGCTACACCTTC.

The chain has TRBV6-5 and TRBJ1-2; TRBD1 might be the D (5 bases). Germline CDR1 and CDR2: MNHEY and SVGAGI. The CDR3 has 16 amino acids. V lost 6 bases and J lost 8, with 25 bases in between. The CDR3 DNA reads as TGTGCCAGCAGCCTTGGGGACGCCAGGCCGGTTCGGGGCTACACCTTC. It is translated as CASSLGDARPVRGYTF.

This clonotype appeared a few times. V gene TRBV12-3 or TRBV12-4 combines with J gene TRBJ2-7; D is undetermined. The CDR3 runs to 13 residues. With 3 bases removed from V and 3 bases from J, the gap between germline ends came to 9 bases. The CDR3 spells CASSFSFFYEQYF. The CDR3 nucleotides read TGTGCCAGCAGTTTCTCTTTCTTCTACGAGCAGTACTTC.

The sample holds one count of this clonotype. The chain recombines TRBV2 with TRBJ2-2; a possible D gene is TRBD2 (6 bases). The CDR3 is made up of 14 amino acids. The germline gives CDR1 SNHLY, CDR2 FYNNEI. V was clipped by 7 bases and J by 2 bases, with 11 bases between them. For the CDR3, the DNA is TGTGCCAGCAATGTCGGGGGAAACACCGGGGAGCTGTTTTTT. Translated, it gives CASNVGGNTGELFF.

This clonotype was counted between two and nine times. The chain combines TRBV10-3 with TRBJ2-1; either TRBD1 or TRBD2 may fit D (5 bases each). Germline assignment: CDR1 ENHRY and CDR2 SYGVKD. The ends were cut back, 7 bases at V and 0 bases at J, with 10 bases in the middle. There are 14 residues in the CDR3. The CDR3 DNA sequence: TGTGCCATCAAAGGGGAGAGCTCCTACAATGAGCAGTTCTTC. Translated: CAIKGESSYNEQFF.

This clonotype was picked up a small number of times. This chain connects TRBV20-1 to TRBJ1-5; unclear D gene. Trimming shortened V by 0 bases and J by 4 bases, and 10 bases separated the two germline ends. The CDR3 runs 14 residues. The germline V gene has CDR1 DFQATT and CDR2 SNEGSKA (reference sequence). The CDR3 spells CSAREMAGNQPQHF. In nucleotides, the CDR3 is TGCAGTGCTAGAGAAATGGCAGGTAATCAGCCCCAGCATTTT.

This clonotype was seen a handful of times. This chain links TRBV6-6 with TRBJ2-5; 8 nucleotides line up with TRBD2. Germline V gives CDR1 MNHNY, CDR2 SVGAGI (reference sequence). CDR3 length equals 17 residues. J gave up 2 bases and V 0 bases, and 8 bases lay outside the gene matches. CDR3: CASSYSRAGGRQETQYF. The CDR3 DNA is TGTGCCAGCAGTTACTCAAGGGCGGGGGGCCGTCAAGAGACCCAGTACTTC.

The chain recombines TRBV7-2 with TRBJ2-5, with D maybe TRBD2 (5 bases). Germline V gene data show CDR1 as SGHTA and CDR2 as FQGNSA. The ends were cut back, 5 bases at V and 0 bases at J, with 13 bases in the middle. The CDR3 runs 15 residues. The CDR3 loop reads CASSPQPGYQETQYF. DNA for the CDR3: TGTGCCAGCAGCCCCCAGCCGGGGTACCAAGAGACCCAGTACTTC. The full variable domain, in which reference TRBV7-2 and TRBJ2-5 provide the parts outside the CDR3, is GAGVSQSPSNKVTEKGKDVELRCDPISGHTALYWYRQSLGQGLEFLIYFQGNSAPDKSGLPSDRFSAERTGGSVSTLTIQRTQQEDSAVYLCASSPQPGYQETQYFGPGTRLLVL.

The rearrangement links TRBV2 to TRBJ2-4; D unresolved. The V gene's germline CDR1 is SNHLY and CDR2 FYNNEI. Trimming shortened V by 9 bases and J by 0 bases, and 15 bases separated the two germline ends. This CDR3 comprises 15 residues. CDR3 in DNA: TGTGCCAGTAGGCACGAACTTTTAGCCAAAAACATTCAGTACTTC. Its translation: CASRHELLAKNIQYF.

The chain couples TRBV15 to TRBJ2-1; tentatively, D is TRBD1 (5 bases). V dropped 7 bases and J dropped 6 bases, with 22 bases sitting between them. This CDR3 has 16 residues. Looked up from germline, CDR1 is LNHNV and CDR2 is YYDKDF (reference sequence). The CDR3 DNA is TGTGCCACCATCCAGGGATCGCGGTTGATGTCCAATGAGCAGTTCTTC. It yields the protein CATIQGSRLMSNEQFF.

The chain employs TRBV12-3 or TRBV12-4 and TRBJ1-2; TRBD1 matches at 8 bases. The CDR3 is 13 amino acids. With V trimmed by 3 bases and J by 6 bases, 3 bases remained unmatched. The CDR3 reads CASSLTGENGYTF. DNA of the CDR3: TGTGCCAGCAGTTTGACAGGGGAAAATGGCTACACCTTC.

The J gene is TRBJ2-1, the V gene TRBV5-6; a possible D gene is TRBD1 (6 bases). The length of the CDR3 is 13 residues. Germline V gene sequence: CDR1 SGHDT, CDR2 YYEEEE. V lost 4 bases and J 9 bases, leaving 14 bases between the germline ends. The DNA for the CDR3 is TGTGCCAGCAGCCAGACAGGTATGAGTGAGCAGTTCTTC. Its translation is CASSQTGMSEQFF.

The CDR3: CASSFREGSYNEQFF. CDR3 DNA: TGTGCCAGCAGCTTCAGGGAAGGGTCCTACAATGAGCAGTTCTTC. The chain employs TRBV11-1 and TRBJ2-1; the D gene is possibly TRBD1 (5 bases). The CDR3 sequence is 15 residues long. Trimming stripped 3 bases from V and 1 base from J, with 10 bases between. Germline V gene sequence: CDR1 SGHAT, CDR2 FQDESV (reference sequence).

The chain couples TRBV11-2 to TRBJ1-5, with D tentatively TRBD1 (5 bases). The germline gives CDR1 SGHAT, CDR2 FQNNGV. This CDR3 has 16 residues. Trimming cost V 1 base and J 2 bases, with 12 bases left between them. CDR3 loop: CASSLVRGRGNQPQHF. The CDR3 DNA is TGTGCCAGCAGCTTAGTGAGGGGTCGGGGCAATCAGCCCCAGCATTTT.

V is TRBV4-3 and J is TRBJ1-4, with D possibly TRBD1 on 5 matching bases. The CDR3 totals 13 residues. V lost 5 bases and J lost 8, with 12 bases in between. The germline gives CDR1 LGHNA, CDR2 YSLEER. The chain's CDR3 is CASSDRGEEKLFF. CDR3 sequence (DNA): TGCGCCAGCAGCGATAGGGGTGAGGAAAAACTGTTTTTT.